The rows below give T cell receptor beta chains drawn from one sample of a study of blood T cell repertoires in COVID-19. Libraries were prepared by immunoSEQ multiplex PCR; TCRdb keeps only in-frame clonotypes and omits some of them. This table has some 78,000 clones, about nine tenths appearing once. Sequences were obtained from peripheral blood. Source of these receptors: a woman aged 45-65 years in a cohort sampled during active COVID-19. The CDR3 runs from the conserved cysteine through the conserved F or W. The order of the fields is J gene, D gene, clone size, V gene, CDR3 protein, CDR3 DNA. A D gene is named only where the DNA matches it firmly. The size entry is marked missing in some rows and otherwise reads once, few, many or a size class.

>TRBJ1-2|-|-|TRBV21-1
CASSGSGQYYGYTF
TGTGCCAGCAGCGGATCGGGACAGTACTATGGCTACACCTTC
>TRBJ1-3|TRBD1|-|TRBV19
CASRQGSSGNTIYF
TGTGCCAGCAGACAGGGGAGCTCTGGAAACACCATATATTTT
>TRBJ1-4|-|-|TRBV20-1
CSASRETGEKLFF
TGCAGTGCTAGTCGGGAAACTGGAGAAAAACTGTTTTTT
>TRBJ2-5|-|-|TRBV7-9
CASSPTGVQETQYF
TGTGCCAGCAGCCCGACGGGGGTACAAGAGACCCAGTACTTC
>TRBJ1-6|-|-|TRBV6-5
CASSPGLSSLHF
TGTGCCAGCAGCCCGGGGTTGTCGTCCCTCCACTTT
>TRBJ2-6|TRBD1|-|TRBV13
CASSDPWTGERGANVLTF
TGTGCCAGCAGTGATCCCTGGACAGGGGAGAGGGGGGCCAACGTCCTGACTTTC
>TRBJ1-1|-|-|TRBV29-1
CSVEGTANTEAFF
TGCAGCGTTGAAGGGACAGCGAACACTGAAGCTTTCTTT
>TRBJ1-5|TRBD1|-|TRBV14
CASSAGQGGQPQHF
TGTGCCAGCAGCGCCGGACAGGGAGGGCAGCCCCAGCATTTT
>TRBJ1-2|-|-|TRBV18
CASSLRGEGINYGYTF
TGTGCCAGCTCCCTCCGAGGGGAGGGGATAAACTATGGCTACACCTTC
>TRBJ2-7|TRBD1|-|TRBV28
CASSFPLLPGQSLAYEQYF
TGTGCCAGCAGTTTCCCCCTCCTGCCGGGACAGAGTCTAGCCTACGAGCAGTACTTC
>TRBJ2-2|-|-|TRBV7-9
CASTLGVGELFF
TGTGCCAGCACCTTGGGAGTCGGGGAGCTGTTTTTT
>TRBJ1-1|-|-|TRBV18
CASSPGQQNTEAFF
TGTGCCAGCTCACCAGGTCAACAGAACACTGAAGCTTTCTTT
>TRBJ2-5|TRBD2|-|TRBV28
CASAGLAGGGETQYF
TGTGCCAGCGCAGGACTAGCGGGAGGTGGAGAGACCCAGTACTTC
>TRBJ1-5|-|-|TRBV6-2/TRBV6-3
CASSYARQSNQPQHF
TGTGCCAGCAGTTATGCCAGGCAGAGCAATCAGCCCCAGCATTTT
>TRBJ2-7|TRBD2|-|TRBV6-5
CASRLTSGQQYF
TGTGCCAGCAGGCTTACTAGCGGGCAGCAGTACTTC
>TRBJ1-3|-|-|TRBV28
CASSSGTTGNTIYF
TGTGCCAGCAGTTCCGGGACAACAGGAAACACCATATATTTT
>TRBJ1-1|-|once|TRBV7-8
CASSQSAQGWPEAFF
TGTGCCAGCAGCCAATCGGCGCAGGGGTGGCCTGAAGCTTTCTTT
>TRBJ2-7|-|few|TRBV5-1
CASSYNRDSYEQYF
TGCGCCAGCAGCTACAACAGGGACTCCTACGAGCAGTACTTC
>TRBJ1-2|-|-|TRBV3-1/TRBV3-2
CASSQPGHRYGYTF
TGTGCCAGCAGCCAACCTGGACATCGCTACGGCTACACCTTC
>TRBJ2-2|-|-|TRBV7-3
CASSRLGGINTGELFF
TGTGCCAGCAGCCGCCTCGGGGGTATTAACACCGGGGAGCTGTTTTTT
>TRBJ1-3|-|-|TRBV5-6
CASSLQPSSGNTIYF
TGTGCCAGCAGCTTACAGCCCTCATCTGGAAACACCATATATTTT
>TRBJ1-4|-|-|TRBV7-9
CASSQGARGEKLFF
TGTGCCAGCAGCCAAGGGGCTAGGGGGGAAAAACTGTTTTTT
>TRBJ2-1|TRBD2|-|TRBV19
CASSRTSGAYNEQFF
TGTGCCAGTAGTAGGACTAGCGGGGCCTACAATGAGCAGTTCTTC
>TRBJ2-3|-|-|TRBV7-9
CASSSRLTGGTDTQYF
TGTGCCAGCAGCTCGAGGTTGACGGGGGGCACAGATACGCAGTATTTT
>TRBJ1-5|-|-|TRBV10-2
CASGSGFYSNQPQHF
TGCGCCAGCGGTTCAGGGTTTTATAGCAATCAGCCCCAGCATTTT
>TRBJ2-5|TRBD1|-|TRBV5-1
CASSLEGTVKETQYF
TGCGCCAGCAGCTTGGAAGGGACAGTTAAAGAGACCCAGTACTTC
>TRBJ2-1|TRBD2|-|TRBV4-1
CASSQDRTSGGVEQFF
TGCGCCAGCAGCCAAGATCGAACTAGCGGGGGTGTGGAGCAGTTCTTC
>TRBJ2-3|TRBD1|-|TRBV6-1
CASSERDRSTDTQYF
TGTGCCAGCAGTGAGCGGGACAGGTCCACAGATACGCAGTATTTT
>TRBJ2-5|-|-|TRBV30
CAWSVGGETQYF
TGTGCCTGGAGTGTAGGCGGGGAGACCCAGTACTTC
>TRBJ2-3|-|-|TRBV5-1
CASSLEQAFSTDTQYF
TGCGCCAGCAGCTTGGAACAGGCCTTTAGCACAGATACGCAGTATTTT
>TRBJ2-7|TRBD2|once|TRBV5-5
CASSLGLAAWEIAYEQYF
TGTGCCAGCAGCCTAGGACTAGCCGCCTGGGAAATCGCCTACGAGCAGTACTTC
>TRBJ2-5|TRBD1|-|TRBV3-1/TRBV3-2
CASSPTKTGPRGETQYF
TGTGCCAGCAGTCCAACCAAGACAGGGCCAAGAGGGGAGACCCAGTACTTC
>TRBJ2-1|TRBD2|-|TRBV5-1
CASTPRLADNNEQFF
TGCGCCAGCACCCCGAGACTAGCGGATAACAATGAGCAGTTCTTC
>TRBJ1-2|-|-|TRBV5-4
CASSFPQSGYTF
TGTGCCAGCAGCTTTCCACAGTCGGGCTACACCTTC
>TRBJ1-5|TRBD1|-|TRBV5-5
CASSSTTGGQPQHF
TGTGCCAGCAGCTCCACAACAGGGGGCCAGCCCCAGCATTTT
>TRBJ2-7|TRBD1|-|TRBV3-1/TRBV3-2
CASSQVEGAEQYF
TGTGCCAGCAGCCAAGTAGAGGGGGCCGAGCAGTACTTC
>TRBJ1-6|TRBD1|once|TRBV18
CASSPTGGRTSPLHF
TGTGCCAGCTCACCAACAGGGGGGAGAACCTCACCCCTCCACTTT
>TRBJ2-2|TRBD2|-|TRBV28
CASSFGGRSGAGELFF
TGTGCCAGCAGTTTTGGCGGGAGATCTGGGGCCGGGGAGCTGTTTTTT
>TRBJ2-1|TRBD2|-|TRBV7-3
CASSSIAGFLNEQFF
TGTGCCAGCAGCTCCATAGCGGGATTCCTCAATGAGCAGTTCTTC
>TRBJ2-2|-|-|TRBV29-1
CSVEAGSTGELFF
TGCAGCGTCGAAGCAGGGTCCACCGGGGAGCTGTTTTTT
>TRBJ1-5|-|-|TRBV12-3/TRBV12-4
CASSQTPRGPQHF
TGTGCCAGCAGTCAGACCCCGAGAGGGCCCCAGCATTTT
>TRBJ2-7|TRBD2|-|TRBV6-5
CASSSRGGRGYEQYF
TGTGCCAGCAGTTCCAGAGGCGGGAGAGGCTACGAGCAGTACTTC
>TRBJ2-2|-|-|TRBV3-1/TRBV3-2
CASSQGGANTGELFF
TGTGCCAGCAGCCAAGGGGGGGCGAACACCGGGGAGCTGTTTTTT
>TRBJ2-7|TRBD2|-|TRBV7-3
CASSFGGGMEQYF
TGTGCCAGCAGCTTCGGCGGGGGGATGGAGCAGTACTTC